Detailed here is one T cell receptor beta chain. The germline V gene encodes CDR1 MGHRA and CDR2 YSYEKL. V lost 0 bases and J 6 bases, leaving 12 bases between the germline ends. The CDR3 length is 15 residues. The sample comes from a study of T cell responses to AZD1222 COVID-19 vaccine. As for the study in general: The study pooled second doses at about 4 or about 12 weeks.

Produced via immunoSEQ multiplex PCR; TCRdb's table is partial and in-frame only. The table has 90,000 to 120,000 clones, approximately 88% seen once. The chain combines TRBV4-1 with TRBJ2-1; no clear D gene. Sequencing was performed on peripheral blood, taken on day 0 of AZD1222 vaccination. This sequence originates from an adult in good health. As DNA, the CDR3 is TGCGCCAGCAGCCAAGATATCCAGGTCCCCAATGAGCAGTTCTTC. Its translation is CASSQDIQVPNEQFF.